This T cell receptor beta chain is drawn from a study of T cell responses to AZD1222 COVID-19 vaccine. General observations from the study: Mapped onto spike, vaccine-associated CD4 TCRs spanned it and were dominant at 160-218 and 743-854.

V was clipped by 7 bases and J by 6 bases; unmatched bases: 7. The CDR3 totals 15 residues. CDR1 and CDR2 (germline): SNHLY, FYNNEI. Regarding this clone: What it recognizes is unknown.

Profiling relied on immunoSEQ multiplex PCR, and the TCRdb table lists in-frame clones only, not all of them. The data contain about 66,000 clones, roughly 78% of them singletons. Source: peripheral blood, taken on day 0 of MenACWY control vaccination. The sequence came from an adult in good health. V usage is TRBV2 and J usage is TRBJ2-1; 12 nucleotides agree with TRBD2. The CDR3 sequence: CASTKLAGGPNEQFF. DNA for the CDR3: TGTGCCAGCACTAAGCTAGCGGGAGGGCCCAATGAGCAGTTCTTC.